Shown below are 11 T cell receptor beta chains from a single sample sequenced in a study of blood T cell repertoires in COVID-19. The data were produced by immunoSEQ multiplex PCR, yet TCRdb's version contains in-frame clones alone and is incomplete. This table has some 150,000 clones, approximately 86% appearing once. Material: peripheral blood. The receptors originated from a woman aged 40 to 50 with active or convalescent COVID-19.

The chain recombines TRBV30 with TRBJ1-1; D possibly corresponds to TRBD1 (6 bases). This CDR3 region has 13 residues. From germline, CDR1 is GTSNPN and CDR2 SVGIG (reference sequence). V lost 3 bases and J 5 bases, leaving 13 bases between the germline ends. The CDR3 DNA is TGTGCCTGGAGCTCTACAGGGTCTACTGAAGCTTTCTTT. It yields the protein CAWSSTGSTEAFF.

This CDR3 is CASGTDTGELFF. In nucleotides, the CDR3 is TGTGCCAGCGGGACAGACACCGGGGAGCTGTTTTTT. The V gene is TRBV6-4, the J gene TRBJ2-2, with 7 bases identical to TRBD1. Germline V gene sequence: CDR1 MRHNA, CDR2 SNTAGT. The V gene end was trimmed by 8 bases and the J gene end by 3 bases; junction bases not matched to a gene: 0. The CDR3 has 12 amino acids.

This clone was picked up a small number of times. V and J are TRBV6-1 and TRBJ2-3; 12 bases are a match to TRBD2. Losses at the gene ends were 7 bases for V and 2 bases for J; bases not matched to a gene: 4. There are 15 residues in the CDR3. Looked up from germline, CDR1 is MNHNS and CDR2 is SASEGT. Here the CDR3 reads CASTSGGAHTDTQYF. The CDR3 coding sequence is TGTGCCAGCACTAGCGGGGGGGCCCACACAGATACGCAGTATTTT.

This chain links TRBV19 with TRBJ2-6, with D perhaps matching TRBD2 (6 bases). Deletions cut 1 base from V and 0 bases from J, with 13 bases between. CDR3 length: 18 amino acids. The germline V gene has CDR1 LNHDA and CDR2 SQIVND (reference sequence). CDR3 DNA: TGTGCCAGTAGTATAGTCCGGACTATCATCTCTGGGGCCAACGTCCTGACTTTC. Protein product: CASSIVRTIISGANVLTF.

The chain uses TRBV9 and TRBJ1-6, with a weak D call TRBD1 (6 bases). The CDR3 is 13 amino acids. The V end was cut by 6 bases, the J end by 5 bases, with 9 bases between. Per germline, CDR1 SGDLS and CDR2 YYNGEE. The CDR3, as DNA: TGTGCCAGCAAAAACAGGGATAATTCACCCCTCCACTTT. Translating gives CASKNRDNSPLHF.

The chain couples TRBV27 to TRBJ2-1; no clear D. The germline V gene encodes CDR1 MNHEY and CDR2 SMNVEV (reference sequence). The CDR3 has 14 residues. The ends were cut back, 1 base at V and 2 bases at J, with 6 bases in the middle. The DNA for the CDR3 is TGTGCCAGCAGTTTATGGAGAACCTACAATGAGCAGTTCTTC. This codes for CASSLWRTYNEQFF.

V is TRBV2 and J is TRBJ1-2; D is unresolved. CDR1 and CDR2 from the germline V gene are SNHLY and FYNNEI. V gave up 3 bases and J gave up 6 bases, with 5 bases separating them. CDR3 length: 11 amino acids. As DNA, the CDR3 is TGTGCCAGCAGTGACGGGGATGGCTACACCTTC. Its translation: CASSDGDGYTF.

This clone showed up just a few times. The chain recombines TRBV30 with TRBJ1-4; 9 bases are shared with TRBD1. The CDR3 runs 15 residues. Germline lookup yields CDR1 GTSNPN and CDR2 SVGIG (reference sequence). V trimming: 2 bases; J trimming: 8 bases; junction bases outside the gene matches: 9. CDR3: CAWSTHRGLEEKLFF. In DNA form, the CDR3 reads TGTGCCTGGAGTACCCACAGGGGGCTGGAGGAAAAACTGTTTTTT.

The chain employs TRBV27 and TRBJ1-6, with D perhaps TRBD1 (6 bases). The CDR3 runs 15 residues. V lost 4 bases and J lost 0, with 7 bases in between. Germline loops: CDR1 MNHEY, CDR2 SMNVEV (reference sequence). CDR3 region: CASSSTGSYNSPLHF. The CDR3, as DNA: TGTGCCAGCAGTTCGACAGGCTCCTATAATTCACCCCTCCACTTT.

This chain joins TRBV24-1 and TRBJ1-5; TRBD1 aligns across 7 bases. Trimming at V came to 4 bases and at J to 2 bases, leaving 4 bases not matched to a gene. CDR1 is KGHDR, CDR2 SFDVKD, per germline. This CDR3 has 15 residues. CDR3 nucleotides: TGTGCCACCAGTGAGGAGGGGGCAGGCAATCAGCCCCAGCATTTT. Translation: CATSEEGAGNQPQHF.

V gene TRBV19 combines with J gene TRBJ2-2; TRBD1 aligns across 7 bases. This CDR3 spans 17 amino acids. J lost 2 bases, V lost 2 bases, and 8 bases had no gene match. Germline V gene sequence: CDR1 LNHDA, CDR2 SQIVND (reference sequence). CDR3 DNA sequence: TGTGCCAGTAGTATAAAAGGGGGACAGATTAACACCGGGGAGCTGTTTTTT. This translates into CASSIKGGQINTGELFF.